The rows below give T cell receptor beta chains drawn from one sample of a study of PD-L1 blockade in urothelial cancer. The method was immunoSEQ multiplex PCR; TCRdb's version includes in-frame clones alone and lacks a portion of them. This repertoire shows around 45,000 clones, under 90% found once; its top ten account for about 16%. The sequencing here drew on PBMCs, taken around atezolizumab (anti-PD-L1) treatment. The receptors derive from a man in his 60s with urothelial cancer. The CDR3 runs from the conserved cysteine through the conserved F or W. A D gene is named only where the DNA matches it firmly. The size field is filled for only some rows; it gives once, few, many or a size class.

V gene	J gene	D gene	clone size	CDR3 DNA	CDR3 protein
TRBV18	TRBJ1-5	TRBD1	once	TGTGCCAGCTCACCGTCCGGGACAGATAGCAATCAGCCCCAGCATTTT	CASSPSGTDSNQPQHF
TRBV28	TRBJ1-2	NA	NA	TGTGCCAGCAGTTTAGGGGGGAACTATGGCTACACCTTC	CASSLGGNYGYTF
TRBV11-3	TRBJ2-7	NA	NA	TGTGCCAGCTCCCCGACGGCAGGGGCGATCGGCGAGCAGTACTTC	CASSPTAGAIGEQYF
TRBV7-2	TRBJ2-3	TRBD2	NA	TGTGCCAGCAGCTTTAGCGGGGGGGCGGCAGATACGCAGTATTTT	CASSFSGGAADTQYF
TRBV2	TRBJ1-2	TRBD1	once	TGTGCCAGCAGCAGGGACAGCTATGGCTACACCTTC	CASSRDSYGYTF
TRBV5-1	TRBJ2-5	NA	NA	TGCGCCAGCAGCTTGGGAGGGGGAGAGACCCAGTACTTC	CASSLGGGETQYF
TRBV4-1	TRBJ2-4	TRBD2	NA	TGCGCCAGCAGCCAAGGGGGACTAAAAAACATTCAGTACTTC	CASSQGGLKNIQYF
TRBV6-1	TRBJ2-1	NA	NA	TGTGCCAGCAGTACCGGGACACGGACTTTGGCCGAGCAGTTCTTC	CASSTGTRTLAEQFF
TRBV7-2	TRBJ2-5	NA	NA	TGTGCCAGCAGCTTCCAGGTTTCGGAGACCCAGTACTTC	CASSFQVSETQYF
TRBV2	TRBJ2-7	NA	NA	TGTGCCAGCGAGACTAGGAACGAGCAGTACTTC	CASETRNEQYF
TRBV10-3	TRBJ1-6	NA	NA	TGTGCCATCAGTGACTCGACCCCAGGTAATTCACCCCTCCACTTT	CAISDSTPGNSPLHF
TRBV28	TRBJ1-2	NA	NA	TGTGCCAGCAGTTTAGAGAGATATGGCTACACCTTC	CASSLERYGYTF
TRBV5-1	TRBJ1-1	NA	NA	TGCGCCAGCAGCTTGGACAGGGACGATACGAACACTGAAGCTTTCTTT	CASSLDRDDTNTEAFF
TRBV2	TRBJ2-5	TRBD2	NA	TGTGCCAGCGGGGGGGGGACGCGCCAAGAGACCCAGTACTTC	CASGGGTRQETQYF
TRBV9	TRBJ1-2	NA	few	TGTGCCAGCAGCGTAGGGCGAGGGGGAGCCTGGTATGGCTACACCTTC	CASSVGRGGAWYGYTF
TRBV23-1	TRBJ2-5	TRBD2	NA	TGCGCCAGCAGCCGGAGCGGGGGGCAGCGGCAAGAGACCCAGTACTTC	CASSRSGGQRQETQYF
TRBV6-6	TRBJ2-1	NA	NA	TGTGCCAGCAGTTACATAGGGGGCTACAATGAGCAGTTCTTC	CASSYIGGYNEQFF
TRBV9	TRBJ2-7	NA	NA	TGTGCCAGCAGCGGGAGGGATCCGGGGGCCTACGAGCAGTACTTC	CASSGRDPGAYEQYF
TRBV19	TRBJ2-7	NA	NA	TGTGCCAGTAGTATAGACCTAGACAGGCCCTACGAGCAGTACTTC	CASSIDLDRPYEQYF
TRBV6-1	TRBJ1-6	NA	NA	TGTGCCAGCAGTGAAGCGCCGGCAGGGATTGGTTCACCCCTCCACTTT	CASSEAPAGIGSPLHF
TRBV19	TRBJ1-1	NA	NA	TGTGCCAGTAGTATATCGGCCGTAGGACACTCCGAAGCTTTCTTT	CASSISAVGHSEAFF
TRBV7-2	TRBJ2-1	TRBD1	few	TGTGCCAGCAGCTTAGGGCCCGGGACAGGGGGCGAGCAGTTCTTC	CASSLGPGTGGEQFF
TRBV5-1	TRBJ2-7	NA	once	TGCGCCAGCAGCTTGGGTCCTAGCAACGAGCAGTACTTC	CASSLGPSNEQYF
TRBV5-1	TRBJ2-5	NA	NA	TGCGCCAGCAGCGCGAACTCCCAGGGGATGGAGACCCAGTACTTC	CASSANSQGMETQYF
TRBV30	TRBJ2-5	NA	NA	TGTGCCTGGAGTGTACAGGCACAAGAGACCCAGTACTTC	CAWSVQAQETQYF